This TCR beta chain was profiled in a study of blood T cell repertoires in COVID-19. Study in general: Sites across the United States, Italy and Spain contributed samples from acute and convalescent COVID-19.

Original handling: The assay estimated nucleated cells by amplifying reference gene primers. Measured with immunoSEQ multiplex PCR; TCRdb has only the in-frame clones, and not every one. V and J calls and clone size are given by that table; D and trimming were obtained from the DNA. In the table there are some 170,000 clones, 75% to 90% of which are singletons. The CDR3 is 14 residues long. V was pared by 7 bases and J by 7 bases, with 17 bases between. Germline CDR1 reads WSHSY; CDR2 reads SAAADI. The J gene is TRBJ1-5, the V gene TRBV10-2; D is possibly TRBD1 (6 bases). This sequence was found in a man aged 35-49 years who had recovered from COVID-19. Sequenced material: PBMCs or T cells enriched from blood (not recorded which). This CDR3 is CASTSQGRDQPQHF. DNA of the CDR3: TGCGCCAGCACTTCACAGGGCCGGGACCAGCCCCAGCATTTT.